The 26 T cell receptor beta chains below were found in one sample sequenced in a study of early T cells in non-severe SARS-CoV-2 infection. TCRdb re-analysed the 5' RACE reads in MiXCR, keeping a single row per CDR3 protein. The sample holds roughly 29,000 distinct CDR3 sequences; approximately 4.2% are singletons and the top ten take 12%. Sequencing used whole blood. The receptor source for this set is an adult who was a healthcare worker with PCR-confirmed SARS-CoV-2 infection or an uninfected control (not recorded which).

This clonotype was counted at least ten times. The chain is built from TRBV7-2 and TRBJ1-3, with TRBD1 matching over 7 bases. CDR3 length: 14 residues. Unmatched junction bases numbered 6, after V lost 4 bases and J lost 6 bases. The germline gives CDR1 SGHTA, CDR2 FQGNSA. CDR3 nucleotides: TGTGCCAGCAGCTCTCGGACAGGATTAAACACCATATATTTT. This codes for CASSSRTGLNTIYF.

This clonotype was recorded a few times. The chain joins TRBV28 to TRBJ2-4, with TRBD1 matching 9 bases. The germline V gene encodes CDR1 MDHEN and CDR2 SYDVKM. Trimming at V came to 6 bases and at J to 1 base, leaving 4 bases not matched to a gene. The CDR3 contains 15 residues. The chain's CDR3 is CASSSQGAAKNIQYF. CDR3 bases: TGTGCCAGCAGCTCACAGGGGGCGGCCAAAAACATTCAGTACTTC.

This clonotype was counted many times. The chain carries TRBV5-1 and TRBJ2-1; D remains unclear. V lost 4 bases, J lost 1 base, and 9 bases lay in between. The length of the CDR3 is 14 residues. Germline CDR1 reads SGHRS; CDR2 reads YFSETQ. The CDR3 coding sequence is TGCGCCAGCAGCCAGGAAACTTCCTACAATGAGCAGTTCTTC. This gives the protein CASSQETSYNEQFF.

The table lists this clonotype with many counts. This chain links TRBV29-1 with TRBJ2-1; either TRBD1 or TRBD2 may fit D (5 bases each). The CDR3 length is 15 residues. Trimming cost V 3 bases and J 8 bases, with 20 bases left between them. Germline CDR1 SQVTM, CDR2 ANQGSEA. CDR3 protein: CSVEQGSGMGDEQFF. The CDR3 DNA sequence: TGCAGCGTTGAGCAGGGTAGTGGGATGGGGGATGAGCAGTTCTTC.

This clonotype was seen many times. V and J are TRBV28 and TRBJ2-3; TRBD2 matches 16 bases. The CDR3 has 17 residues. Germline values: CDR1 MDHEN, CDR2 SYDVKM. Trimming at V came to 5 bases and at J to 3 bases, leaving 5 bases not matched to a gene. In DNA form, the CDR3 reads TGTGCCAGCAGTCCTCCGGGACTAGCGGGGGGGACAGATACGCAGTATTTT. Its translation is CASSPPGLAGGTDTQYF.

This clonotype was seen more than once but under ten times. The chain employs TRBV7-2 and TRBJ2-5; unclear D gene. The CDR3 is made up of 14 amino acids. Germline CDR1 and CDR2: SGHTA and FQGNSA. Trimming cost V 1 base and J 4 bases, with 10 bases left between them. CDR3 amino acids: CASSLESSAETQYF. The DNA of the CDR3 is TGTGCCAGCAGCTTAGAATCCTCAGCAGAGACCCAGTACTTC.

This clonotype was detected a few times. The gene calls are TRBV7-9 and TRBJ2-7, with D possibly being TRBD2 (6 bases). Germline loops: CDR1 SEHNR, CDR2 FQNEAQ (reference sequence). The CDR3 contains 14 residues. V gave up 5 bases and J gave up 5 bases, with 16 bases separating them. CDR3 protein: CASSHGEEDHEQYF. Here the CDR3 DNA reads TGTGCCAGCAGCCATGGGGAGGAGGACCACGAGCAGTACTTC.

In its sample, this clonotype was seen many times. This chain joins TRBV4-1 and TRBJ2-7; the D is unclear. The V and J ends lost 0 bases and 7 bases respectively, with 16 bases between them. The CDR3 is 15 residues long. Germline CDR1 and CDR2: MGHRA and YSYEKL. This CDR3 is CASSQDLIIPREQYF. DNA for the CDR3: TGCGCCAGCAGCCAAGATCTGATTATACCACGGGAGCAGTACTTC.

The V call is TRBV7-2, the J call TRBJ2-2; possible D gene TRBD1, 5 bases. The CDR3 runs 18 residues. The V end lost 5 bases, the J end lost 4 bases, and 23 bases lay between the germline ends. Germline V gives CDR1 SGHTA, CDR2 FQGNSA. The CDR3 is CASSHPLGRALGTGELFF. The DNA of the CDR3 is TGTGCCAGCAGCCACCCCCTTGGCAGGGCTTTAGGCACCGGGGAGCTGTTTTTT. Full variable domain (outside the CDR3, taken from reference TRBV7-2 and TRBJ2-2): GAGVSQSPSNKVTEKGKDVELRCDPISGHTALYWYRQSLGQGLEFLIYFQGNSAPDKSGLPSDRFSAERTGGSVSTLTIQRTQQEDSAVYLCASSHPLGRALGTGELFFGEGSRLTVL.

This clonotype was observed many times. This chain joins TRBV5-3 and TRBJ1-5; the D is unclear. TRBV5-3 is noted as an ORF with a role that remains uncertain. With 0 bases removed from V and 0 bases from J, the gap between germline ends came to 7 bases. There are 15 residues in the CDR3. The CDR3, as DNA: TGTGCCAGAAGCTTGGACGGTCATAGCAATCAGCCCCAGCATTTT. Its translation: CARSLDGHSNQPQHF.

This clonotype was recorded many times. This chain uses TRBV19 with TRBJ1-2; possibly TRBD1 for D (5 bases). The V gene lost 7 bases and the J gene lost 8 bases, with 11 bases spanning the gap. Germline CDR1 reads LNHDA; CDR2 reads SQIVND (reference sequence). CDR3 length: 11 amino acids. CDR3 protein: CASNGTEGYTF. As DNA, the CDR3 is TGTGCCAGTAATGGGACGGAAGGCTACACCTTC.

This clonotype was recorded many times. V and J are TRBV7-9 and TRBJ1-2; possibly TRBD1 for D (5 bases). There are 12 residues in the CDR3. Trimming removed 4 bases at V and 10 bases at J, with 13 bases between. From germline, CDR1 is SEHNR and CDR2 FQNEAQ (reference sequence). The CDR3 sequence: CASSSPRGVYTF. The CDR3 DNA is TGTGCCAGCAGCTCCCCGAGGGGAGTCTACACCTTC. Supplemented by reference TRBV7-9 and TRBJ1-2, the full variable domain reads DTGVSQNPRHKITKRGQNVTFRCDPISEHNRLYWYRQTLGQGPEFLTYFQNEAQLEKSRLLSDRFSAERPKGSFSTLEIQRTEQGDSAMYLCASSSPRGVYTFGSGTRLTVV.

This clonotype was counted many times. The chain links TRBV5-1 to TRBJ2-3, with TRBD2 identical over 8 bases. With V trimmed by 5 bases and J by 2 bases, 10 bases remained unmatched. This CDR3 spans 16 amino acids. From germline, CDR1 is SGHRS and CDR2 YFSETQ. The CDR3 protein is CASRPIAGTFTDTQYF. CDR3 nucleotide sequence: TGCGCCAGCAGACCAATAGCGGGAACCTTCACAGATACGCAGTATTTT.

The DNA for the CDR3 is TGTGCCAGCAGCGTAGGTGGGGTGAACACCGGGGAGCTGTTTTTT. Its protein product is CASSVGGVNTGELFF. This chain uses TRBV9 with TRBJ2-2, with no clear D. Trimming took off 0 bases at V and 1 base at J, with 7 bases between the two ends. CDR1 SGDLS and CDR2 YYNGEE come from the germline V gene. The CDR3 sequence is 15 residues long. Full variable domain (missing parts from reference TRBV9 and TRBJ2-2): DSGVTQTPKHLITATGQRVTLRCSPRSGDLSVYWYQQSLDQGLQFLIQYYNGEERAKGNILERFSAQQFPDLHSELNLSSLELGDSALYFCASSVGGVNTGELFFGEGSRLTVL.

This clonotype was seen at least ten times. The rearrangement uses TRBV12-3 or TRBV12-4 and TRBJ2-7; D is unresolved. V dropped 3 bases and J dropped 1 base, with 10 bases sitting between them. The CDR3 covers 14 residues. The CDR3 sequence: CASSLSPRSYEQYF. CDR3 DNA sequence: TGTGCCAGCAGTTTGTCTCCGCGGTCCTACGAGCAGTACTTC.

This clonotype was picked up many times. The chain couples TRBV27 to TRBJ2-7, with D perhaps matching TRBD2 (5 bases). The germline gives CDR1 MNHEY, CDR2 SMNVEV (reference sequence). Trimming removed 10 bases from V and 5 bases from J, with 21 bases in between. The CDR3 is made up of 14 amino acids. In DNA form, the CDR3 reads TGTGCCACCGGGATTGGAAGGCCCTCGGACGAGCAGTACTTC. Amino acid sequence: CATGIGRPSDEQYF.

This clonotype was counted between two and nine times. The CDR3 is CASSIVPGVGTYEQYF. CDR3 sequence (DNA): TGTGCCAGTAGTATCGTCCCAGGGGTAGGAACCTACGAGCAGTACTTC. The rearrangement links TRBV19 to TRBJ2-7, with D perhaps TRBD1 (6 bases). This CDR3 has 16 amino acids. Germline CDR1 reads LNHDA; CDR2 reads SQIVND (reference sequence). V dropped 3 bases and J dropped 2 bases, with 17 bases sitting between them.

This clonotype was detected many times. V usage is TRBV11-2 and J usage is TRBJ1-1; D is undetermined. There are 13 residues in the CDR3. Germline CDR1 is SGHAT and CDR2 is FQNNGV. With 8 bases removed from V and 0 bases from J, the gap between germline ends came to 10 bases. The CDR3 spells CASGESVNTEAFF. CDR3 in DNA: TGTGCCAGCGGCGAGAGCGTGAACACTGAAGCTTTCTTT.

Ten or more counts support this clonotype. The chain joins TRBV4-1 to TRBJ1-3; possibly TRBD1 for D (5 bases). CDR3 length: 14 residues. Germline values: CDR1 MGHRA, CDR2 YSYEKL. The V end was cut by 7 bases, the J end by 2 bases, with 12 bases between. The CDR3 sequence: CASKGEGTGNTIYF. Written as DNA, the CDR3 is TGCGCCAGCAAGGGAGAGGGGACTGGAAACACCATATATTTT.

This clonotype was seen many times. The chain employs TRBV28 and TRBJ1-4; D is undetermined. The length of the CDR3 is 15 residues. The V end was cut by 1 base, the J end by 7 bases, with 13 bases between. CDR1 and CDR2 (germline): MDHEN, SYDVKM. The CDR3 DNA reads TGTGCCAGCAGTTTATTATGGGGAATGGCTGAAAAACTGTTTTTT. It encodes CASSLLWGMAEKLFF.

This clonotype has ten or more counts. The rearrangement uses TRBV12-5 and TRBJ2-4, with 8 bases matching TRBD2. Germline-derived CDR1 and CDR2 are LGHNT and FRNRAP. V lost 4 bases and J lost 0; bases outside the gene matches: 2. This CDR3 has 15 residues. CDR3 residues: CASGSLAGAKNIQYF. The CDR3, as DNA: TGTGCTAGTGGTTCGCTAGCGGGAGCCAAAAACATTCAGTACTTC.

This clonotype appeared a few times. This chain uses TRBV6-4 with TRBJ2-3, with TRBD2 matching over 12 bases. The germline gives CDR1 MRHNA, CDR2 SNTAGT. J lost 6 bases, V lost 6 bases, and 7 bases had no gene match. CDR3 length equals 15 residues. The CDR3 sequence: CASSRTSGVSDTQYF. The CDR3 coding sequence is TGTGCCAGCAGCAGGACTAGCGGGGTTTCGGATACGCAGTATTTT.

This clonotype has a count of ten or more. CDR3 sequence reads: CASSLSPGSGRATDTQYF. CDR3 DNA sequence: TGTGCCAGCAGTTTATCCCCGGGGAGCGGGAGGGCCACAGATACGCAGTATTTT. V is TRBV28 and J is TRBJ2-3; 10 bases map to TRBD2. The CDR3 spans 18 residues. Germline values: CDR1 MDHEN, CDR2 SYDVKM. With V trimmed by 1 base and J by 2 bases, 9 bases remained unmatched.

This clonotype was seen many times. The chain couples TRBV20-1 to TRBJ2-5; no definite D call. The V gene's germline CDR1 is DFQATT and CDR2 SNEGSKA (reference sequence). V lost 1 base, J lost 2 bases, and 8 bases lay in between. This CDR3 is 13 amino acids long. The CDR3 DNA reads as TGCAGTGCTAGAGTAGCTAGGCAAGAGACCCAGTACTTC. It is translated as CSARVARQETQYF.

This chain uses TRBV5-1 with TRBJ1-4, with D perhaps TRBD1 (6 bases). Trimming left V 3 bases short and J 0 bases short, with 12 bases between. The germline CDR1 and CDR2 sequences are SGHRS and YFSETQ. The CDR3 has 16 residues. DNA of the CDR3: TGCGCCAGCAGCTGGACAGCCCAAACAACTAATGAAAAACTGTTTTTT. Amino acids: CASSWTAQTTNEKLFF.

This clonotype was picked up many times. This chain links TRBV7-9 with TRBJ1-6; D not certain. V was shortened by 1 base and J by 7 bases, with 5 bases between the two germline ends. This CDR3 contains 13 residues. Per germline, CDR1 SEHNR and CDR2 FQNEAQ (reference sequence). DNA for the CDR3: TGTGCCAGCAGCTTAGTAACGAATTCACCCCTCCACTTT. It specifies CASSLVTNSPLHF.